This T cell receptor (beta chain) emerged from a study of blood T cell repertoires in COVID-19. At the level of the study: Acute and convalescent COVID-19 samples came from the United States, Italy and Spain. T cells, B-cell-depleted T cells, or PBMCs provided the cDNA or gDNA that served as material.

The germline V and J ends were trimmed by 5 bases and 0 bases, with 11 bases remaining between them. The CDR3 contains 15 residues. Germline lookup yields CDR1 SGHTA and CDR2 FQGNSA. Authors' processing steps: Amplifying reference gene primers gave estimates of nucleated cell counts. Profiled with immunoSEQ multiplex PCR; TCRdb holds only in-frame clones, not every one. Clone size and the V and J calls come from that table; the DNA yielded D and trimming. The table includes tens of thousands of clones, around four fifths detected once. The source of this sequence is a woman aged 55-70 years with acute or convalescent COVID-19. The chain carries TRBV7-2 and TRBJ1-3, with no clear D. The sequenced sample consisted of peripheral blood. CDR3 nucleotides: TGTGCCAGCAGCCCCAACGGGTTCTCTGGAAACACCATATATTTT. It codes for CASSPNGFSGNTIYF.